The present entry profiles one T cell receptor beta chain with its context. Antigen specificity is unknown. This entry comes from a study of T cells in localized non-small cell lung cancer. Data came from immunoSEQ multiplex PCR; TCRdb stores just in-frame clones and leaves some out. The repertoire holds 45,000 to 60,000 clones, about nine tenths seen once, with 4.5% to 5.5% in the top ten. The V end was cut by 1 base, the J end by 7 bases, with 17 bases between. The CDR3 runs to 16 residues. From germline, CDR1 is GTSNPN and CDR2 SVGIG (reference sequence). General study findings and limits: Across samples, adjacent lung featured a median approximately 56 of the top 100 tumor clones.

The chain is built from TRBV30 and TRBJ1-6; possible D gene TRBD1, 6 bases. Sequenced here: peripheral blood, sampled before any cancer treatment. The sequence was obtained from a woman between 40 and 69 years old with stage I lung adenocarcinoma. This chain's CDR3 is CAWSADLGGRNSPLHF. In nucleotides, the CDR3 is TGTGCCTGGAGTGCCGACTTAGGGGGGCGGAATTCACCCCTCCACTTT.